Below, 18 T cell receptor beta chains from the same sample are listed, as sequenced in a study of vaccination and CD4 T cells after COVID-19. What these receptors recognize is not known. The treatment was: roughly ten-day PBMC culture with coronavirus spike peptide pools or control peptides (ViraFEST assay). Harvesting of the unexposed donor's CD4+ T cells predated the COVID-19 pandemic (2011-2018). With the Oncomine TCR Beta short-read assay, DNA from cultured CD4+ T cells was sequenced. TCRdb fed the PCR reads into MiXCR, producing one record per CDR3 protein. This table has under 6,500 distinct CDR3 sequences, 25% to 35% appearing once. The specimen was CD4+ T cells from blood, cultured in vitro. All receptors derive from a human donor in good health.

This chain connects TRBV5-1 to TRBJ2-2; D uncertain. The CDR3 has 14 amino acids. The V gene lost 0 bases and the J gene lost 5 bases, with 8 bases spanning the gap. CDR1 is SGHRS, CDR2 YFSETQ, per germline. CDR3 sequence reads: CASSLVLLTGELFF. CDR3 nucleotides: TGCGCCAGCAGCTTGGTCCTATTAACCGGGGAGCTGTTTTTT.

The rearrangement uses TRBV19 and TRBJ2-7, with TRBD2 as a possible D gene (7 bases). V was pared by 7 bases and J by 4 bases, with 17 bases between. Germline CDR1 reads LNHDA; CDR2 reads SQIVND (reference sequence). The CDR3 consists of 14 residues. The CDR3 region is CASKSAGEGYEQYF. The CDR3 coding sequence is TGTGCCAGTAAATCGGCAGGGGAGGGGTACGAGCAGTACTTC.

This clonotype has a handful of counts. CDR3 nucleotides: TGCAGTGCTAGAGATGGAGGGCGGACCACAGATACGCAGTATTTT. Its protein is CSARDGGRTTDTQYF. The gene calls are TRBV20-1 and TRBJ2-3; a weak D match, TRBD2 (6 bases). Germline CDR1 and CDR2: DFQATT and SNEGSKA (reference sequence). V was cut by 0 bases and J by 2 bases, with 12 bases left in between. The CDR3 runs to 15 residues.

V and J are TRBV7-7 and TRBJ1-5; unclear D gene. The germline V gene has CDR1 SSHAT and CDR2 FNYEAQ (reference sequence). This CDR3 has 13 residues. In DNA form, the CDR3 reads TGTGCTAGCCGGCCCCGGGCGGGCCAGCCCCAGCATTTT. This sequence encodes CASRPRAGQPQHF.

This clonotype has a handful of counts. V is TRBV7-9 and J is TRBJ1-1; possibly TRBD1 for D (6 bases). The CDR3 has 15 amino acids. V was trimmed by 5 bases and J by 1 base, leaving 14 bases between them. The germline V gene encodes CDR1 SEHNR and CDR2 FQNEAQ (reference sequence). The CDR3 coding sequence is TGTGCCAGCAGCGGTAGGGGGGCGGGGAACACTGAAGCTTTCTTT. Amino acid sequence: CASSGRGAGNTEAFF. The entire variable domain, with the rest obtained from reference TRBV7-9 and TRBJ1-1, is as follows: DTGVSQNPRHKITKRGQNVTFRCDPISEHNRLYWYRQTLGQGPEFLTYFQNEAQLEKSRLLSDRFSAERPKGSFSTLEIQRTEQGDSAMYLCASSGRGAGNTEAFFGQGTRLTVV.

This clonotype was picked up a small number of times. The genes are TRBV20-1 and TRBJ2-3, with D possibly being TRBD2 (5 bases). Germline V gene lookup returns CDR1 DFQATT and CDR2 SNEGSKA (reference sequence). CDR3 length: 14 amino acids. V was shortened by 0 bases and J by 6 bases, with 13 bases between the two germline ends. Here the CDR3 reads CSARDFTRADTQYF. DNA for the CDR3: TGCAGTGCTAGAGATTTTACTAGAGCCGATACGCAGTATTTT.

The chain links TRBV11-1 to TRBJ1-6, with D maybe TRBD1 (6 bases). The CDR3 totals 13 residues. Germline-derived CDR1 and CDR2 are SGHAT and FQDESV (reference sequence). Between the trimmed V and J ends, which lost 3 bases and 7 bases, there was a span of 7 bases. This CDR3 is CASSFGGNSPLHF. Written as DNA, the CDR3 is TGTGCCAGCAGCTTCGGGGGCAATTCACCCCTCCACTTT. The full variable domain, its missing parts supplied by reference TRBV11-1 and TRBJ1-6, is EAEVAQSPRYKITEKSQAVAFWCDPISGHATLYWYRQILGQGPELLVQFQDESVVDDSQLPKDRFSAERLKGVDSTLKIQPAELGDSAMYLCASSFGGNSPLHFGNGTRLTVT.

The table lists this clonotype with a count of one. This chain links TRBV5-1 with TRBJ2-1, with D uncertain. CDR1 and CDR2 from the germline V gene are SGHRS and YFSETQ. Trimming pared 0 bases from V and 0 bases from J, leaving 7 bases between. This CDR3 is 15 amino acids long. The CDR3 protein is CASSLDGDSYNEQFF. CDR3 bases: TGCGCCAGCAGCTTGGACGGTGACTCCTACAATGAGCAGTTCTTC. The entire variable domain, with the rest obtained from reference TRBV5-1 and TRBJ2-1, is as follows: KAGVTQTPRYLIKTRGQQVTLSCSPISGHRSVSWYQQTPGQGLQFLFEYFSETQRNKGNFPGRFSGRQFSNSRSEMNVSTLELGDSALYLCASSLDGDSYNEQFFGPGTRLTVL.

This clonotype has only a few counts. The gene calls are TRBV20-1 and TRBJ2-3; 7 nucleotides line up with TRBD1. J was trimmed by 2 bases and V by 4 bases; bases with no gene match: 9. The germline CDR1 and CDR2 sequences are DFQATT and SNEGSKA (reference sequence). The CDR3 runs to 15 residues. The CDR3 is CSAKVPGQNTDTQYF. CDR3 sequence (DNA): TGCAGTGCTAAGGTTCCGGGACAGAACACAGATACGCAGTATTTT.

The chain recombines TRBV29-1 with TRBJ1-1; D call uncertain. The germline CDR1 and CDR2 sequences are SQVTM and ANQGSEA. Trimming cost V 7 bases and J 1 base, with 13 bases left between them. CDR3 size: 13 residues. CDR3 DNA sequence: TGCAGCGGCGGACGGCCCGCGAACACTGAAGCTTTCTTT. Its protein is CSGGRPANTEAFF.

This chain uses TRBV10-3 with TRBJ2-5; D gene uncertain. V was cut by 2 bases and J by 2 bases, with 6 bases left in between. Per germline, CDR1 ENHRY and CDR2 SYGVKD. CDR3 size: 13 residues. The CDR3, as DNA: TGTGCCATCAGTGAGATGATACAAGAGACCCAGTACTTC. Translation: CAISEMIQETQYF.

In this sample, this clonotype is large (0.1 to 1%). This sequence joins TRBV5-4 and TRBJ1-1; D is perhaps TRBD1 (5 bases). This CDR3 contains 15 residues. V dropped 0 bases and J dropped 0 bases, with 9 bases sitting between them. CDR1 and CDR2 (germline): SGHNT, YYREEE (reference sequence). DNA of the CDR3: TGTGCCAGCAGCTTGGAGACAGTGATGAACACTGAAGCTTTCTTT. The encoded protein is CASSLETVMNTEAFF. The whole variable domain, filled in from reference TRBV5-4 and TRBJ1-1, reads ETGVTQSPTHLIKTRGQQVTLRCSSQSGHNTVSWYQQALGQGPQFIFQYYREEENGRGNFPPRFSGLQFPNYSSELNVNALELDDSALYLCASSLETVMNTEAFFGQGTRLTVV.

This clonotype is categorized as medium-sized (0.01 to 0.1%). The gene calls are TRBV6-1 and TRBJ1-5; tentative D call: TRBD1 (6 bases). V shed 8 bases and J shed 8 bases, with 16 bases lying between them. Germline lookup yields CDR1 MNHNS and CDR2 SASEGT. There are 13 residues in the CDR3. The DNA for the CDR3 is TGTGCCAGCGCAGGGGCGGCGGGTGAGCCCCAGCATTTT. Translating gives CASAGAAGEPQHF.

This clonotype was detected only a few times. The chain uses TRBV10-3 and TRBJ2-5; 8 bases are a match to TRBD2. Germline V CDR1 and CDR2: ENHRY, SYGVKD. This CDR3 contains 17 residues. V lost 2 bases and J lost 4; bases outside the gene matches: 12. The CDR3 protein is CAISERLAGVERETQYF. The CDR3 nucleotides are TGTGCCATCAGTGAGCGTCTAGCGGGTGTTGAGAGAGAGACCCAGTACTTC.

The rearrangement uses TRBV19 and TRBJ1-1; the D gene is possibly TRBD1 (5 bases). V lost 4 bases to trimming and J lost 12 bases, with 15 bases between them. The CDR3 length is 12 residues. CDR1 and CDR2 from the germline V gene are LNHDA and SQIVND (reference sequence). The CDR3 DNA reads as TGTGCCAGTAGTAACCCGGGAGGGGAGACTTTCTTT. This codes for CASSNPGGETFF.

The genes are TRBV25-1 and TRBJ1-2; D is possibly TRBD1 (5 bases). Germline CDR1 MGHDK, CDR2 SYGVNS. The CDR3 runs to 14 residues. V lost 6 bases and J lost 4, with 15 bases in between. The CDR3 sequence is CASRPPGLPYGYTF. CDR3 DNA sequence: TGTGCCAGCAGACCCCCGGGACTTCCCTATGGCTACACCTTC.

In its sample, this clonotype was seen once. The chain recombines TRBV7-9 with TRBJ1-4; the match to TRBD1 covers 9 bases. CDR1 is SEHNR, CDR2 FQNEAQ, per germline (reference sequence). This CDR3 contains 13 residues. J gave up 8 bases and V 6 bases, and 4 bases lay outside the gene matches. CDR3: CASRLGTGEKLFF. The CDR3 bases are TGTGCCAGCAGGCTCGGGACAGGGGAAAAACTGTTTTTT.

This clonotype was picked up a small number of times. The J gene is TRBJ1-1, the V gene TRBV7-3; D is perhaps TRBD1 (6 bases). The CDR3 extends over 16 amino acids. Trimming removed 2 bases at V and 6 bases at J, with 19 bases between. Germline loops: CDR1 SGHTA, CDR2 FQGTGA. This chain's CDR3 is CASSLWPTSGVPEAFF. CDR3 DNA: TGTGCCAGCAGCTTATGGCCCACCTCAGGGGTCCCTGAAGCTTTCTTT.